The rows below give T cell receptor beta chains drawn from one sample of a study of T cells in localized non-small cell lung cancer. Profiling relied on immunoSEQ multiplex PCR, and the TCRdb table lists in-frame clones only, not all of them. The sample lists 40,000 or so clones, around 79% occurring once. The material was PBMCs, obtained before any cancer treatment. These TCRs come from a woman aged 40 to 75 with stage II squamous cell lung carcinoma. Both conserved end residues are part of each CDR3. Clone size is stated in some rows and not others, as once, few, many or a class when expanded.

j_gene: TRBJ1-4
len: 15
abundance: -
v_gene: TRBV7-2
CDR3aa: CASSWTGQVGEKLFF

j_gene: TRBJ2-1
len: 16
abundance: -
v_gene: TRBV5-1
CDR3aa: CASSLSSIPTSNEQFF

j_gene: TRBJ2-5
len: 15
abundance: -
v_gene: TRBV10-3
CDR3aa: CAISGGTITEETQYF

j_gene: TRBJ1-1
len: 14
abundance: -
v_gene: TRBV7-3
CDR3aa: CASSWSRDSTEAFF

j_gene: TRBJ2-7
len: 15
abundance: -
v_gene: TRBV5-4
CDR3aa: CASSFPGQGADEQYF

j_gene: TRBJ1-5
len: 12
abundance: -
v_gene: TRBV6-5
CDR3aa: CASRAPNQPQHF

j_gene: TRBJ1-4
len: 15
abundance: -
v_gene: TRBV5-5
CDR3aa: CASSFSGQLNEKLFF

j_gene: TRBJ1-6
len: 17
abundance: -
v_gene: TRBV28
CDR3aa: CASRPQGGSSYNSPLHF

j_gene: TRBJ2-3
len: 14
abundance: few
v_gene: TRBV5-8
CDR3aa: CASSLGGVGDTQYF

j_gene: TRBJ2-7
len: 16
abundance: few
v_gene: TRBV4-1
CDR3aa: CASSQGGTAQTYEQYF

j_gene: TRBJ1-5
len: 15
abundance: -
v_gene: TRBV2
CDR3aa: CASRGRDTSNQPQHF

j_gene: TRBJ2-3
len: 15
abundance: -
v_gene: TRBV7-9
CDR3aa: CASSLDRWGTDTQYF

j_gene: TRBJ2-2
len: 16
abundance: -
v_gene: TRBV5-1
CDR3aa: CASSRALAANTGELFF

j_gene: TRBJ1-2
len: 14
abundance: -
v_gene: TRBV7-9
CDR3aa: CASSSGTGIYGYTF

j_gene: TRBJ1-1
len: 10
abundance: -
v_gene: TRBV20-1
CDR3aa: CSAIRTEAFF

j_gene: TRBJ1-1
len: 14
abundance: -
v_gene: TRBV5-6
CDR3aa: CASSGRTGHLKAFF

j_gene: TRBJ2-7
len: 14
abundance: -
v_gene: TRBV29-1
CDR3aa: CSVVHPGLDYEQYF

j_gene: TRBJ2-7
len: 15
abundance: -
v_gene: TRBV7-2
CDR3aa: CASSLASGTENEQYF

j_gene: TRBJ1-2
len: 17
abundance: -
v_gene: TRBV7-2
CDR3aa: CASSLPEDRASFYGYTF

j_gene: TRBJ2-5
len: 12
abundance: -
v_gene: TRBV28
CDR3aa: CASLRMGETQYF

j_gene: TRBJ1-4
len: 14
abundance: -
v_gene: TRBV7-2
CDR3aa: CASSSRAGDEKLFF

j_gene: TRBJ2-7
len: 17
abundance: -
v_gene: TRBV11-2
CDR3aa: CASSPGQGQIKAYEQYF

j_gene: TRBJ1-1
len: 13
abundance: -
v_gene: TRBV2
CDR3aa: CASCTGRNTEAFF

j_gene: TRBJ1-6
len: 14
abundance: -
v_gene: TRBV15
CDR3aa: CATSRGRQNSPLHF

j_gene: TRBJ2-5
len: 14
abundance: -
v_gene: TRBV12-5
CDR3aa: CASGPGQEGETQYF

j_gene: TRBJ1-5
len: 13
abundance: -
v_gene: TRBV6-5
CDR3aa: CASSSGARQPQHF

j_gene: TRBJ2-7
len: 16
abundance: -
v_gene: TRBV21-1
CDR3aa: CASSKGTRPILNEQYF

j_gene: TRBJ2-1
len: 16
abundance: -
v_gene: TRBV6-1
CDR3aa: CASSEALAAEDNEQFF

j_gene: TRBJ2-5
len: 12
abundance: -
v_gene: TRBV29-1
CDR3aa: CSGGASVGTQYF

j_gene: TRBJ1-1
len: 13
abundance: once
v_gene: TRBV5-1
CDR3aa: CASSPPGHLWAFF

j_gene: TRBJ1-4
len: 10
abundance: -
v_gene: TRBV20-1
CDR3aa: CSAIREKLFF

j_gene: TRBJ1-4
len: 14
abundance: -
v_gene: TRBV6-5
CDR3aa: CASRRTGVVEKLFF

j_gene: TRBJ2-2
len: 15
abundance: -
v_gene: TRBV7-6
CDR3aa: CASIPQATNTGELFF

j_gene: TRBJ2-7
len: 15
abundance: -
v_gene: TRBV7-2
CDR3aa: CASSLVPGGGYEQYF

j_gene: TRBJ2-1
len: 15
abundance: once
v_gene: TRBV5-1
CDR3aa: CASSLRAIANNEQFF

j_gene: TRBJ2-7
len: 13
abundance: -
v_gene: TRBV4-3
CDR3aa: CASSQFAAYEQYF

j_gene: TRBJ2-4
len: 14
abundance: -
v_gene: TRBV5-6
CDR3aa: CASSLLPNGNIQYF

j_gene: TRBJ1-1
len: 15
abundance: once
v_gene: TRBV6-1
CDR3aa: CASTQSKGRNTEAFF

j_gene: TRBJ1-2
len: 13
abundance: -
v_gene: TRBV9
CDR3aa: CASSVVVGEGYTF

j_gene: TRBJ1-2
len: 16
abundance: -
v_gene: TRBV5-6
CDR3aa: CASSSRMAGRSDGYTF

j_gene: TRBJ1-2
len: 13
abundance: -
v_gene: TRBV4-2
CDR3aa: CASSQERGGGYTF

j_gene: TRBJ2-1
len: 14
abundance: -
v_gene: TRBV11-2
CDR3aa: CASSSTPGIDEQFF

j_gene: TRBJ1-5
len: 13
abundance: -
v_gene: TRBV11-2
CDR3aa: CASSLDDIQPQHF

j_gene: TRBJ2-7
len: 16
abundance: -
v_gene: TRBV27
CDR3aa: CASSSTHMTKAGGQYF

j_gene: TRBJ1-4
len: 14
abundance: -
v_gene: TRBV15
CDR3aa: CATKADRAVKKLFF

j_gene: TRBJ2-3
len: 15
abundance: -
v_gene: TRBV5-1
CDR3aa: CASSPRQGTADTQYF

j_gene: TRBJ1-5
len: 13
abundance: -
v_gene: TRBV19
CDR3aa: CASSIVSGQPQHF

j_gene: TRBJ2-3
len: 15
abundance: -
v_gene: TRBV7-9
CDR3aa: CASSLAITGTDTQYF

j_gene: TRBJ1-1
len: 12
abundance: once
v_gene: TRBV6-1
CDR3aa: CASMLGGVGAFF

j_gene: TRBJ1-1
len: 15
abundance: -
v_gene: TRBV2
CDR3aa: CASSVSGDGNTEAFF

j_gene: TRBJ1-1
len: 13
abundance: once
v_gene: TRBV7-2
CDR3aa: CASSFTGLAEAFF

j_gene: TRBJ1-1
len: 13
abundance: -
v_gene: TRBV10-3
CDR3aa: CAIRLDRNTEAFF

j_gene: TRBJ2-7
len: 13
abundance: -
v_gene: TRBV29-1
CDR3aa: CSVMEVSSYEQYF

j_gene: TRBJ2-1
len: 11
abundance: once
v_gene: TRBV29-1
CDR3aa: CSAEVYNEQFF

j_gene: TRBJ1-5
len: 13
abundance: few
v_gene: TRBV2
CDR3aa: CASRGQDNQPQHF

j_gene: TRBJ2-5
len: 15
abundance: once
v_gene: TRBV2
CDR3aa: CASSDLLAGEETQYF

j_gene: TRBJ2-3
len: 14
abundance: few
v_gene: TRBV7-2
CDR3aa: CASSRESGVDTQYF

j_gene: TRBJ1-2
len: 13
abundance: -
v_gene: TRBV19
CDR3aa: CASSIGLVNGYTF

j_gene: TRBJ1-2
len: 13
abundance: -
v_gene: TRBV5-1
CDR3aa: CASSPGQGEGYTF